This passage covers 12 T cell receptor beta chains from one sample sequenced in a study of PD-L1 blockade in urothelial cancer. Regarding time point: pretreatment peripheral blood. Some clones are missing from TCRdb's copy, which holds only in-frame ones; the method was immunoSEQ multiplex PCR. The sample holds 85,000 to 100,000 clones, about nine tenths seen once. The specimen was PBMCs, collected around atezolizumab (anti-PD-L1) treatment. The receptors come from a man in his sixties with urothelial cancer.

Details on this clone: At the DNA level, this CDR3 is encoded by other sequences in the same sample as well. The chain joins TRBV19 to TRBJ1-2, with a tentative D call TRBD1 (5 bases). This CDR3 is built from 12 residues. Trimming cost V 5 bases and J 7 bases, with 11 bases left between them. CDR1 and CDR2 from the germline V gene are LNHDA and SQIVND (reference sequence). Written as DNA, the CDR3 is TGTGCCAGTAGTCCTCGGGGGGGTGGCTACACCTTC. Residues: CASSPRGGGYTF. Based on the CDR3 plus reference TRBV19 and TRBJ1-2, the full variable domain is DGGITQSPKYLFRKEGQNVTLSCEQNLNHDAMYWYRQDPGQGLRLIYYSQIVNDFQKGDIAEGYSVSREKKESFPLTVTSAQKNPTAFYLCASSPRGGGYTFGSGTRLTVV.

This clone was seen once. The V and J genes are TRBV30 and TRBJ2-7; D might be TRBD1 (6 bases). Germline V gene sequence: CDR1 GTSNPN, CDR2 SVGIG (reference sequence). V lost 2 bases, J lost 7 bases, and 15 bases lay in between. The CDR3 loop spans 13 amino acids. Written as DNA, the CDR3 is TGTGCCTGGAGTAACGGACAGACGCCGGAGCAGTACTTC. It is translated as CAWSNGQTPEQYF.

The chain links TRBV12-5 to TRBJ2-5, with 7 bases that match TRBD1. J gave up 5 bases and V 6 bases, and 15 bases lay outside the gene matches. This CDR3 has 16 amino acids. Germline values: CDR1 LGHNT, CDR2 FRNRAP. The CDR3 loop is CASGHRQGPRQETQYF. The CDR3 DNA is TGTGCTAGTGGCCACAGACAGGGACCCCGCCAGGAGACCCAGTACTTC.

This rearrangement joins TRBV7-9 to TRBJ2-5, with 10 bases identical to TRBD2. Germline V gives CDR1 SEHNR, CDR2 FQNEAQ (reference sequence). The CDR3 is made up of 16 amino acids. V shed 2 bases and J 4 bases; nucleotides not matched to a gene: 7. CDR3 region: CASSLSGGAGVETQYF. The DNA of the CDR3 is TGTGCCAGCAGCTTAAGCGGGGGGGCCGGTGTAGAGACCCAGTACTTC.

The rearrangement uses TRBV6-1 and TRBJ1-5, with TRBD1 identical over 8 bases. CDR3 length: 15 residues. CDR1 MNHNS and CDR2 SASEGT come from the germline V gene. J lost 5 bases, V lost 3 bases, and 6 bases had no gene match. Here the CDR3 DNA reads TGTGCCAGCAGTGATTCGGCAGGGGGCGATCAGCCCCAGCATTTT. Protein: CASSDSAGGDQPQHF.

The chain couples TRBV9 to TRBJ2-2; the D is unclear. In germline, CDR1 is SGDLS, CDR2 YYNGEE. V gave up 3 bases and J gave up 4 bases, with 16 bases separating them. There are 16 residues in the CDR3. The CDR3 loop is CASSASLVLSTGELFF. The CDR3 coding sequence is TGTGCCAGCAGCGCCTCCCTTGTACTTTCCACCGGGGAGCTGTTTTTT.

V and J are TRBV28 and TRBJ1-1; D unclear. V gave up 6 bases and J gave up 1 base, with 12 bases separating them. Germline CDR1 is MDHEN and CDR2 is SYDVKM. This CDR3 comprises 14 residues. The CDR3 sequence is CASSPEYKNTEAFF. The CDR3 DNA is TGTGCCAGCAGCCCGGAGTATAAGAACACTGAAGCTTTCTTT.

Comments on this clone: This sample includes further DNA sequences coding for the same CDR3. The rearrangement uses TRBV7-3 and TRBJ1-1; D uncertain. The V end was cut by 2 bases, the J end by 1 base, with 5 bases between. Germline values: CDR1 SGHTA, CDR2 FQGTGA. The CDR3 contains 13 residues. This CDR3 is CASSLSGNTEAFF. CDR3 nucleotides: TGTGCCAGCAGCTTATCCGGGAACACTGAAGCTTTCTTT.

The chain employs TRBV6-5 and TRBJ1-2; 10 bases are shared with TRBD1. V was clipped by 7 bases and J by 5 bases; unmatched bases: 10. CDR1 and CDR2 (germline): MNHEY, SVGAGI. CDR3 length equals 15 residues. The CDR3 is CASTQGTGAIYGYTF. Written as DNA, the CDR3 is TGTGCCAGCACCCAGGGGACAGGGGCCATATATGGCTACACCTTC.

The chain is built from TRBV5-1 and TRBJ1-1; D gene uncertain. CDR3 length: 11 residues. The germline V gene has CDR1 SGHRS and CDR2 YFSETQ. V lost 6 bases and J lost 5, with 8 bases in between. For the CDR3, the DNA is TGCGCCAGCACCTCGGGGACTGAAGCTTTCTTT. Translated, it gives CASTSGTEAFF.

The gene calls are TRBV18 and TRBJ2-5; 12 bases fit TRBD1. V lost 3 bases and J lost 14; bases outside the gene matches: 16. This CDR3 comprises 16 residues. CDR1 and CDR2 (germline): KGHSH, LQKENI. The CDR3 DNA follows: TGTGCCAGCTCACCCTACTCCGGGACAGGGGGCCCCTCATTCTACTTC. Amino acids: CASSPYSGTGGPSFYF.

The V and J genes are TRBV5-8 and TRBJ2-7; D is ambiguous. Trimming removed 4 bases from V and 3 bases from J, with 5 bases in between. Germline V gene lookup returns CDR1 SGHTS and CDR2 YDEGEE. This CDR3 region has 11 residues. CDR3 in DNA: TGTGCCAGCAGCCCCTTCTACGAGCAGTACTTC. Amino acid sequence: CASSPFYEQYF.